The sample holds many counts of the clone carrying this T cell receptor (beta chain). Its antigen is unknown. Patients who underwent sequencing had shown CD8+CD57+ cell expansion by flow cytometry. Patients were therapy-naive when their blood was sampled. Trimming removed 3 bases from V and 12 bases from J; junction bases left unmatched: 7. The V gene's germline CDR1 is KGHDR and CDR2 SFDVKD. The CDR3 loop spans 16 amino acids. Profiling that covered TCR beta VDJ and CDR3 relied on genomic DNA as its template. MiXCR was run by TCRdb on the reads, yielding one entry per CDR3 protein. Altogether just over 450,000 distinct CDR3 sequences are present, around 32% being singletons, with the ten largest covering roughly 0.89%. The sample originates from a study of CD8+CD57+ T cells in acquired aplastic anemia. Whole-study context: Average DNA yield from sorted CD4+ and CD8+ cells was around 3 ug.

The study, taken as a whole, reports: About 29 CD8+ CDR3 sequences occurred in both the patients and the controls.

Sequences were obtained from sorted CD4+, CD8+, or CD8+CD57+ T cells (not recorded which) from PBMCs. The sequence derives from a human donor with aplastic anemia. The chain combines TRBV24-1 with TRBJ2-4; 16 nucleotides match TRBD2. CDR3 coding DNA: TGTGCCACCAGTGATGGGGGACTAGCGGGAGGGTCCCCTCAGTACTTC. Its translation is CATSDGGLAGGSPQYF.